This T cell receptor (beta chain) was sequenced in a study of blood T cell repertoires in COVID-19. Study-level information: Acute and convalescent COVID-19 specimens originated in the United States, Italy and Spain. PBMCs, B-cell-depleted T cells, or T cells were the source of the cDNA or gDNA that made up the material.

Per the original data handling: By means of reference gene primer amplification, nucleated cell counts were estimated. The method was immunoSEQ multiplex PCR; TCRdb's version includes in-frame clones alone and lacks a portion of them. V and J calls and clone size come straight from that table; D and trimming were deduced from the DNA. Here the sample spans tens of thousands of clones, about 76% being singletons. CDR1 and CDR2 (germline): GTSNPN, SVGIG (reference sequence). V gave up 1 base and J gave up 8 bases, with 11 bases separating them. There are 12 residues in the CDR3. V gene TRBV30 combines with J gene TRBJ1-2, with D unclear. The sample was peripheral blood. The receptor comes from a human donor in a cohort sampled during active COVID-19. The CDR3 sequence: CAWSEYGEGYTF. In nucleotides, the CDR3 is TGTGCCTGGAGTGAATACGGGGAGGGCTACACCTTC.